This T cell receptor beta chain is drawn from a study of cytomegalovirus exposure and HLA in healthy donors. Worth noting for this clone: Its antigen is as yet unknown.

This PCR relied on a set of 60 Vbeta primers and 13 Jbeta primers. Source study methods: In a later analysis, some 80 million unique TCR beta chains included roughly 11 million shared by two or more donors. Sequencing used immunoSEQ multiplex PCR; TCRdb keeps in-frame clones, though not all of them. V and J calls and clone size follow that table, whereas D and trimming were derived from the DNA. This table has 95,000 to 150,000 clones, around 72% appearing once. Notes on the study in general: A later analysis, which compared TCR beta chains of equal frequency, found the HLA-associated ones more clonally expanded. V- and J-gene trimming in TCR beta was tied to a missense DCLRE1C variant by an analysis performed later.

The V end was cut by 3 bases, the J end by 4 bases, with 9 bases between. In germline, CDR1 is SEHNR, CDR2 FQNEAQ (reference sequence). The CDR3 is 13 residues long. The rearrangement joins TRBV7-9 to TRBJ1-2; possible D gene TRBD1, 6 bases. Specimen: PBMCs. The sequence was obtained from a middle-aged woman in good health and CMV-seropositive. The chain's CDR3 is CASSFAGAYGYTF. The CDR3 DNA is TGTGCCAGCAGCTTTGCAGGGGCCTATGGCTACACCTTC.